These T cell receptor beta chains were read from a single sample in a study of cytomegalovirus exposure and HLA in healthy donors. Produced via immunoSEQ multiplex PCR; TCRdb's table is partial and in-frame only. Here the sample spans more than 95,000 clones, 65% to 80% being singletons. The specimen was PBMCs. The receptors come from a female donor in good health and CMV-seropositive. Each CDR3 is given with its conserved first and last residue. Fields, in order: clone size, J gene, D gene, V gene, CDR3 DNA, CDR3 protein. A D gene is named only where the DNA matches it firmly. The listing skips clone size in some rows; elsewhere it reads once, few, many or a size class.

size: few
J: TRBJ2-5
D: .
V: TRBV28
DNA: TGTGCCAGCAGCCCCAACTGGGAGACCCAGTACTTC
CDR3: CASSPNWETQYF

size: once
J: TRBJ2-2
D: TRBD2
V: TRBV27
DNA: TGTGCCAGCAGCCCGGGACTACAGAACACCGGGGAGCTGTTTTTT
CDR3: CASSPGLQNTGELFF

size: .
J: TRBJ1-1
D: .
V: TRBV13
DNA: TGTGCCAGCAGCGCGCAGGTTGACACTGAAGCTTTCTTT
CDR3: CASSAQVDTEAFF

size: .
J: TRBJ2-3
D: TRBD1
V: TRBV7-9
DNA: TGTGCCAGCAGCTCAGACAGGGGAGATACGCAGTATTTT
CDR3: CASSSDRGDTQYF

size: .
J: TRBJ2-1
D: .
V: TRBV7-8
DNA: TGTGCCAGCAGCTTAGTTTGGTCAGGGGCTGGCAATGAGCAGTTCTTC
CDR3: CASSLVWSGAGNEQFF

size: once
J: TRBJ2-3
D: .
V: TRBV5-6
DNA: TGTGCCAGCAGCTTGTACGGGGTCCTGAGCACAGATACGCAGTATTTT
CDR3: CASSLYGVLSTDTQYF

size: few
J: TRBJ2-7
D: TRBD1
V: TRBV5-4
DNA: TGTGCCAGCAGCTTTAGACAGGGATCGTCTAACGAGCAGTACTTC
CDR3: CASSFRQGSSNEQYF

size: .
J: TRBJ2-1
D: .
V: TRBV14
DNA: TGTGCCAGCAGCCAAGTACCGGATGAGCAGTTCTTC
CDR3: CASSQVPDEQFF

size: .
J: TRBJ2-7
D: TRBD1
V: TRBV10-1
DNA: TGCGCCAGCAGTGAGGGGACAGGGATCTACGAGCAGTACTTC
CDR3: CASSEGTGIYEQYF

size: .
J: TRBJ2-7
D: .
V: TRBV5-1
DNA: TGCGCCAGCAGCTTACGGAGGAGCTCCTACGAGCAGTACTTC
CDR3: CASSLRRSSYEQYF

size: .
J: TRBJ2-3
D: .
V: TRBV6-5
DNA: TGTGCCACCTACGGGAGTTGGAGCACAGATACGCAGTATTTT
CDR3: CATYGSWSTDTQYF

size: .
J: TRBJ2-7
D: TRBD2
V: TRBV6-1
DNA: TGTGCCAGCAGTGGGTACATGACTAGCGGGAGCCCCGAGCAGTACTTC
CDR3: CASSGYMTSGSPEQYF

size: .
J: TRBJ2-3
D: TRBD1
V: TRBV7-3
DNA: TGTGCCAGCAGCTTGACAGGGTATAAGGATACGCAGTATTTT
CDR3: CASSLTGYKDTQYF

size: .
J: TRBJ2-7
D: TRBD2
V: TRBV7-6
DNA: TGTGCCAGCAGCCCGTCTTCCGGGACTAGCGGGTACGAGCAGTACTTC
CDR3: CASSPSSGTSGYEQYF

size: .
J: TRBJ1-6
D: .
V: TRBV6-5
DNA: TGTGCCAGCAGTTACTCGAGACACCTCCCCGCTGCACCCCTCCACTTT
CDR3: CASSYSRHLPAAPLHF

size: few
J: TRBJ2-4
D: TRBD2
V: TRBV28
DNA: TGTGCCAGCACCTATAGCGGGATAGCCAAAAACATTCAGTACTTC
CDR3: CASTYSGIAKNIQYF

size: .
J: TRBJ1-4
D: TRBD1
V: TRBV7-2
DNA: TGTGCCAGCAGCGTGGGACAGCATAATGAAAAACTGTTTTTT
CDR3: CASSVGQHNEKLFF

size: .
J: TRBJ2-3
D: .
V: TRBV11-2
DNA: TGTGCCAGCAAAGGCAAAACTAGCCTCAGCACAGATACGCAGTATTTT
CDR3: CASKGKTSLSTDTQYF

size: .
J: TRBJ2-1
D: .
V: TRBV11-3
DNA: TGTGCCAGCAGCTCCAGGCCGTCTAATGAGCAGTTCTTC
CDR3: CASSSRPSNEQFF

size: .
J: TRBJ1-2
D: TRBD1
V: TRBV7-2
DNA: TGTGCCAGCAGCTTCAACAGGGGTGCCTATGGCTACACCTTC
CDR3: CASSFNRGAYGYTF

size: .
J: TRBJ1-2
D: TRBD1
V: TRBV28
DNA: TGTGCCAGCAGTTTCGGACAGGGCTGGGGCTACACCTTC
CDR3: CASSFGQGWGYTF

size: .
J: TRBJ1-1
D: .
V: TRBV6-6
DNA: TGTGCCAGCAGTCAATTTACAAACACTGAAGCTTTCTTT
CDR3: CASSQFTNTEAFF

size: .
J: TRBJ1-1
D: TRBD1
V: TRBV6-5
DNA: TGTGCCGCCGGGGACAGCTTGAACACTGAAGCTTTCTTT
CDR3: CAAGDSLNTEAFF

size: .
J: TRBJ1-4
D: .
V: TRBV28
DNA: TGTGCCAGCAGTTCGATTGGACAGCGAAATGAAAAACTGTTTTTT
CDR3: CASSSIGQRNEKLFF

size: .
J: TRBJ1-1
D: .
V: TRBV18
DNA: TGTGCCAGCTCACCACCGAGACTAGGCGGGAACACTGAAGCTTTCTTT
CDR3: CASSPPRLGGNTEAFF

size: .
J: TRBJ2-2
D: TRBD1
V: TRBV19
DNA: TGTGCCAGCGGGACAGGGGAAGGCGGGGAGCTGTTTTTT
CDR3: CASGTGEGGELFF

size: .
J: TRBJ2-1
D: TRBD1
V: TRBV7-9
DNA: TGTGCCAGCAGCTTAGGACAGGGGGTCTACAATGAGCAGTTCTTC
CDR3: CASSLGQGVYNEQFF

size: .
J: TRBJ1-6
D: TRBD1
V: TRBV5-6
DNA: TGTGCCAGCAGCTTGGCAGGACAGGGGGGTTATTCACCCCTCCACTTT
CDR3: CASSLAGQGGYSPLHF

size: .
J: TRBJ1-5
D: .
V: TRBV5-1
DNA: TGCGCCAGCAGCTTGGGGGTCAGGGGATCTGGCCAGCCCCAGCATTTT
CDR3: CASSLGVRGSGQPQHF

size: .
J: TRBJ2-1
D: TRBD2
V: TRBV6-5
DNA: TGTGCCAGCAGTTACTCTAGCGGGAGTCAGAATGAGCAGTTCTTC
CDR3: CASSYSSGSQNEQFF

size: .
J: TRBJ1-2
D: .
V: TRBV19
DNA: TGTGCCAGTGCCGAGTCGCTCGCGAACTATGGCTACACCTTC
CDR3: CASAESLANYGYTF

size: few
J: TRBJ2-1
D: TRBD2
V: TRBV4-1
DNA: TGCGCCAGCAGCCAAGGGCTAGCGGCATCCAATGAGCAGTTCTTC
CDR3: CASSQGLAASNEQFF

size: .
J: TRBJ2-7
D: TRBD2
V: TRBV5-1
DNA: TGCGCCAGCAGCTTGGCCGAAGCAGGAGCGGGGGGGCCTCACTACGAGCAGTACTTC
CDR3: CASSLAEAGAGGPHYEQYF

size: .
J: TRBJ2-1
D: .
V: TRBV7-6
DNA: TGTGCCAGCAGCTACACAGGGTACAATGAGCAGTTCTTC
CDR3: CASSYTGYNEQFF

size: few
J: TRBJ2-7
D: .
V: TRBV10-2
DNA: TGCGCCAGCAGTTTCTACAGCTCCTACGAGCAGTACTTC
CDR3: CASSFYSSYEQYF

size: .
J: TRBJ2-3
D: .
V: TRBV5-1
DNA: TGCGCCAGCAGCTTGGTCTCAGATACGCAGTATTTT
CDR3: CASSLVSDTQYF

size: .
J: TRBJ2-3
D: TRBD2
V: TRBV5-1
DNA: TGCGCCAGCAGCTCTGGACTAGCGGGGGGCCAAGATACGCAGTATTTT
CDR3: CASSSGLAGGQDTQYF

size: .
J: TRBJ2-2
D: .
V: TRBV5-1
DNA: TGCGCCAGCCTGCTAGGGGCCCAAGGCACCGGGGAGCTGTTTTTT
CDR3: CASLLGAQGTGELFF

size: .
J: TRBJ1-2
D: .
V: TRBV7-2
DNA: TGTGCCAGCAGCTTAGGAAAGTCGGGAACGGGCTACACCTTC
CDR3: CASSLGKSGTGYTF

size: .
J: TRBJ2-1
D: TRBD2
V: TRBV10-3
DNA: TGTGCCATCTGGGGGGGAGGGCCCTACAATGAGCAGTTCTTC
CDR3: CAIWGGGPYNEQFF

size: .
J: TRBJ2-2
D: TRBD1
V: TRBV2
DNA: TGTGCCAGCAGGGTCACAGGGGAAATCGGGGAGCTGTTTTTT
CDR3: CASRVTGEIGELFF

size: .
J: TRBJ1-2
D: .
V: TRBV28
DNA: TGTGCCAGCAGTACCAGCGGAGTCCTAGGATCCGCTGGCTACACCTTC
CDR3: CASSTSGVLGSAGYTF

size: .
J: TRBJ2-1
D: .
V: TRBV28
DNA: TGTGCCAGCAGTGGATACAGGGCGGGGGTAGGAAATGAGCAGTTCTTC
CDR3: CASSGYRAGVGNEQFF

size: .
J: TRBJ2-7
D: .
V: TRBV30
DNA: TGTGCCTCTTATCTCTCCGGGAGAAACGAGCAGTACTTC
CDR3: CASYLSGRNEQYF

size: .
J: TRBJ2-7
D: TRBD1
V: TRBV28
DNA: TGTGCCAGCAGTGCACCCGGGACAGGTGACTCCTACGAGCAGTACTTC
CDR3: CASSAPGTGDSYEQYF

size: few
J: TRBJ1-6
D: TRBD1
V: TRBV7-2
DNA: TGTGCCAGCAACCCAGTTGGGACAGAGCCTAATTCACCCCTCCACTTT
CDR3: CASNPVGTEPNSPLHF

size: few
J: TRBJ2-1
D: .
V: TRBV7-6
DNA: TGTGCCAGCAGCCCGGTGAGCTCCTACAATGAGCAGTTCTTC
CDR3: CASSPVSSYNEQFF

size: .
J: TRBJ2-5
D: TRBD1
V: TRBV11-2
DNA: TGTGCCAGCAGCTTGGGACAGGGGCAAGAGACCCAGTACTTC
CDR3: CASSLGQGQETQYF

size: .
J: TRBJ1-1
D: .
V: TRBV6-6
DNA: TGTGCCAGCAGTTACTTTGCCAGTAACACTGAAGCTTTCTTT
CDR3: CASSYFASNTEAFF

size: few
J: TRBJ1-3
D: .
V: TRBV15
DNA: TGTGCCACCAGCAGAGATGCGGAAGGCGGAAACACCATATATTTT
CDR3: CATSRDAEGGNTIYF

size: .
J: TRBJ1-4
D: .
V: TRBV6-1
DNA: TGTGCCAGCAGTGAAGTAGGTGGGGGCGCGGATGAAAAACTGTTTTTT
CDR3: CASSEVGGGADEKLFF

size: .
J: TRBJ2-3
D: TRBD2
V: TRBV4-2
DNA: TGTGCCAGCAGCCAAGAGAAGACGGGGACTAGGACAGATACGCAGTATTTT
CDR3: CASSQEKTGTRTDTQYF

size: .
J: TRBJ2-7
D: .
V: TRBV7-9
DNA: TGTGCCAGCAGCTTAGTCAGGGGGGCCTACGAGCAGTACTTC
CDR3: CASSLVRGAYEQYF

size: .
J: TRBJ2-7
D: .
V: TRBV30
DNA: TGTGCCTGGAGTGTGAGCTACGAGCAGTACTTC
CDR3: CAWSVSYEQYF

size: .
J: TRBJ2-1
D: TRBD2
V: TRBV15
DNA: TGTGCCACCCAAATCACTAGCGGGGCCAGAGGTCTGTTCTTC
CDR3: CATQITSGARGLFF